These 16 T cell receptor beta chains originate from one sample sequenced in a study of T cells expressing NK-cell markers. From its re-call of the 5' RACE reads, TCRdb lists each CDR3 protein once, without DNA. The sample totals roughly 160,000 distinct CDR3 sequences. Sequenced input: blood T cells: a sorted CD56 or NKG2C T cell subset, CD4+ or CD8+ T cells, or bulk PBMC T cells (not recorded which). These receptor sequences come from a man aged 18-69 years in good health.

V gene TRBV19 combines with J gene TRBJ1-5. The CDR3 extends over 13 amino acids. CDR1 and CDR2 (germline): LNHDA, SQIVND (reference sequence). CDR3 protein: CASATEGNQPQHF.

This sequence joins TRBV11-1 and TRBJ1-3; the TRBD1 assignment by TCRdb is unverifiable without DNA. This CDR3 region has 19 residues. Germline CDR1 reads SGHAT; CDR2 reads FQDESV (reference sequence). The CDR3 sequence is CASSLGVGDTKSSGNTIYF. Looking up the rest from reference TRBV11-1 and TRBJ1-3 gives the full variable domain: EAEVAQSPRYKITEKSQAVAFWCDPISGHATLYWYRQILGQGPELLVQFQDESVVDDSQLPKDRFSAERLKGVDSTLKIQPAELGDSAMYLCASSLGVGDTKSSGNTIYFGEGSWLTVV.

The chain couples TRBV6-5 to TRBJ2-5; TCRdb picks TRBD1, but there is no DNA to check that call. The CDR3 is made up of 14 amino acids. CDR1 MNHEY and CDR2 SVGAGI come from the germline V gene. CDR3 sequence reads: CASSYWQGQETQYF.

This rearrangement joins TRBV27 to TRBJ2-2. The CDR3 is made up of 15 amino acids. Germline CDR1 reads MNHEY; CDR2 reads SMNVEV (reference sequence). The CDR3 region is CASSFLATAAGELFF.

The V call is TRBV25-1, the J call TRBJ2-1. Germline CDR1 MGHDK, CDR2 SYGVNS. The CDR3 length is 14 residues. This CDR3 reads CASSDTHSYNEQFF.

The rearrangement links TRBV19 to TRBJ1-2; TCRdb outputs TRBD1, but without DNA this stays unchecked. The germline CDR1 and CDR2 sequences are LNHDA and SQIVND (reference sequence). The CDR3 sequence is 14 residues long. The CDR3 here is CASSPSPGDYGYTF.

The V and J genes are TRBV6-2 or TRBV6-3 and TRBJ1-2; TCRdb names TRBD1, which stays unverified in the absence of DNA. In germline, CDR1 is MNHEY, CDR2 SVGEGT. This CDR3 is 12 amino acids long. CDR3 in amino acids: CASRRTGDGYTF.

J is TRBJ2-1 and V is TRBV5-1; TCRdb returns TRBD1, unconfirmable since there is no DNA. CDR1 is SGHRS and CDR2 is YFSETQ in the germline V gene. CDR3 length: 12 residues. The CDR3 loop is CASSARVGEQFF. Variable domain in full (rest from reference TRBV5-1 and TRBJ2-1): KAGVTQTPRYLIKTRGQQVTLSCSPISGHRSVSWYQQTPGQGLQFLFEYFSETQRNKGNFPGRFSGRQFSNSRSEMNVSTLELGDSALYLCASSARVGEQFFGPGTRLTVL.

This rearrangement joins TRBV20-1 to TRBJ2-7. Per germline, CDR1 DFQATT and CDR2 SNEGSKA (reference sequence). This CDR3 comprises 12 residues. This chain's CDR3 is CSASAIQDEQYF.

The chain couples TRBV9 to TRBJ2-3; TCRdb calls TRBD1, which cannot be checked without DNA. The CDR3 sequence is 16 residues long. The V gene's germline CDR1 is SGDLS and CDR2 YYNGEE. The CDR3 region is CASSVAGGGSTDTQYF.

J is TRBJ2-2 and V is TRBV2; TCRdb lists TRBD2, though no DNA is available to test this call. The CDR3 consists of 18 residues. The germline V gene encodes CDR1 SNHLY and CDR2 FYNNEI. This CDR3 is CASREPWSGGAGTGELFF. The variable domain in full, completed from reference TRBV2 and TRBJ2-2, reads EPEVTQTPSHQVTQMGQEVILRCVPISNHLYFYWYRQILGQKVEFLVSFYNNEISEKSEIFDDQFSVERPDGSNFTLKIRSTKLEDSAMYFCASREPWSGGAGTGELFFGEGSRLTVL.

J is TRBJ2-2 and V is TRBV16. CDR3 length equals 16 residues. Germline V gene sequence: CDR1 KGHSY, CDR2 FQNENV. CDR3 protein: CASSQYYGENTGELFF.

This rearrangement joins TRBV13 to TRBJ2-5; TCRdb selects TRBD1, and the lack of DNA leaves this call unchecked. The CDR3 covers 14 residues. CDR1 and CDR2 from the germline V gene are PRHDT and FYEKMQ (reference sequence). The CDR3: CASSLRGGAETQYF.

The rearrangement uses TRBV10-3 and TRBJ2-7; absent DNA, TCRdb's TRBD1 call cannot be checked. CDR1 and CDR2 (germline): ENHRY, SYGVKD. The CDR3 runs 14 residues. The CDR3 reads CAISGPTGDYEQYF.

V gene TRBV30 combines with J gene TRBJ2-2; TCRdb's D call of TRBD1 is untestable without DNA. The V gene's germline CDR1 is GTSNPN and CDR2 SVGIG (reference sequence). The CDR3 length is 15 residues. CDR3 amino acids: CAWSERTGPTGELFF.

The V gene is TRBV7-9, the J gene TRBJ2-1; no DNA is available, so the TRBD1 call from TCRdb remains unchecked. This CDR3 is 16 amino acids long. CDR1 SEHNR and CDR2 FQNEAQ come from the germline V gene (reference sequence). CDR3 residues: CASSPTAPSSYNEQFF.